Listed below are T cell receptor beta chains from one sample, sequenced in a study of T cells in Graves' hyperthyroidism and ophthalmopathy. TCRdb passed the multiplex PCR reads through MiXCR, listing each CDR3 protein once. Of around 690,000 distinct CDR3 sequences listed, 20% to 25% are singletons. Material for sequencing was blood. These receptors were collected from a man under 40 with Graves' ophthalmopathy. Each CDR3 is given with its conserved first and last residue.

>TRBJ1-1|TRBV28
CASSSLGGWHLNTEAFF
>TRBJ2-1|TRBV30
CAWSADPYNEQFF
>TRBJ1-1|TRBV6-1
CASSSWDADTEAFF
>TRBJ2-1|TRBV5-1
CASTPTGGNEQFF
>TRBJ2-1|TRBV20-1
CSAENRDRPYNEQFF
>TRBJ2-2|TRBV29-1
CSVALAGRLDTGELFF
>TRBJ2-1|TRBV12-3/TRBV12-4
CASAPESYNEQFF
>TRBJ2-7|TRBV13
CASSLSLDGRIEWEQYF
>TRBJ2-3|TRBV12-3/TRBV12-4
CASSLRQRGTDTQYF
>TRBJ2-7|TRBV7-8
CASSLGQAVSEQYF